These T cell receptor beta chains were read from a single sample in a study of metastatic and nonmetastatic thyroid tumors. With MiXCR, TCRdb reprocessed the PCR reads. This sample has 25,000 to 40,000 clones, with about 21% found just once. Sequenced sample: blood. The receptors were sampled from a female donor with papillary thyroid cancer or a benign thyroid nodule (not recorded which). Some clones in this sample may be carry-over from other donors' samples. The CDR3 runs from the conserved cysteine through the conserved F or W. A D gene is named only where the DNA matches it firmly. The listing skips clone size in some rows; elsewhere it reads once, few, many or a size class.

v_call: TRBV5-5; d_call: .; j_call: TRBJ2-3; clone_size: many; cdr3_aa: CASRGQVSTDTQYF; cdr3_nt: TGTGCCAGCAGAGGGCAGGTAAGCACAGATACGCAGTATTTT
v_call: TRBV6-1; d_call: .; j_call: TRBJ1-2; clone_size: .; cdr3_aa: CASSNVQGFNYGYTF; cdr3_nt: TGTGCCAGCAGTAACGTACAGGGATTCAACTATGGCTACACCTTC
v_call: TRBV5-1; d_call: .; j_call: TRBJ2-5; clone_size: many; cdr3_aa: CASSLGDQETQYF; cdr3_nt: TGCGCCAGCAGCTTGGGAGACCAAGAGACCCAGTACTTC
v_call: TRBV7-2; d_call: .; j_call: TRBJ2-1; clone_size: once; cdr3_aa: CASSSGQYNEQFF; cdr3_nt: TGTGCCAGCAGCTCGGGCCAATACAATGAGCAGTTCTTC
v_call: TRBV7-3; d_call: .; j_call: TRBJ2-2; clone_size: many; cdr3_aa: CASSLAPAGELFF; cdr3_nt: TGTGCCAGCAGCTTAGCACCCGCTGGGGAGCTGTTTTTT
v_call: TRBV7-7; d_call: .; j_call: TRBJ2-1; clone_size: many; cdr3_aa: CASSQGGGLDEQFF; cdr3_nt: TGTGCTAGCAGCCAGGGGGGGGGCTTGGATGAGCAGTTCTTC
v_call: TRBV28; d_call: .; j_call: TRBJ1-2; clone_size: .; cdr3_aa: CASSLAGTTRGYTF; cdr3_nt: TGTGCCAGCAGTTTAGCTGGGACAACGCGGGGCTACACCTTC
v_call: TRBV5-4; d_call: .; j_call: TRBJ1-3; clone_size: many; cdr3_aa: CASSLGSGGNTIYF; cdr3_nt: TGTGCCAGCAGCTTGGGGTCTGGCGGAAACACCATATATTTT
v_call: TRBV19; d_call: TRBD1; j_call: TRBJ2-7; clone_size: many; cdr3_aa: CASSLTGGRYEQYF; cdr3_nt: TGTGCCAGTAGCTTGACAGGGGGCAGGTACGAGCAGTACTTC
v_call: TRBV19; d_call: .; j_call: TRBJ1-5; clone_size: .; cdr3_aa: CASSIDYRIYSNQPQHF; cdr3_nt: TGTGCCAGTAGTATAGATTATAGGATTTATAGCAATCAGCCCCAGCATTTT
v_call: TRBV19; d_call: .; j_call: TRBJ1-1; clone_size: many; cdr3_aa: CASSIGGYTEAFF; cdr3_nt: TGTGCCAGTAGTATAGGGGGGTACACTGAAGCTTTCTTT
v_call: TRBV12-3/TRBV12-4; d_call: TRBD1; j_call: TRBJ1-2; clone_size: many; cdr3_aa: CASSLDGTGGEYGYTF; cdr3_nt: TGTGCCAGCAGTTTAGATGGGACAGGGGGCGAGTATGGCTACACCTTC
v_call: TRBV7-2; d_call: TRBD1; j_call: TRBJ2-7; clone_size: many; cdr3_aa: CASSNRGQGDEQYF; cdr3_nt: TGTGCCAGCAGCAACCGGGGACAGGGAGACGAGCAGTACTTC
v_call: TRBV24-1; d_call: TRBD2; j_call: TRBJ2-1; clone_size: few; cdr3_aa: CATSDYGLAGAHNEQFF; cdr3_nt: TGTGCCACCAGTGATTACGGACTAGCGGGAGCCCACAATGAGCAGTTCTTC
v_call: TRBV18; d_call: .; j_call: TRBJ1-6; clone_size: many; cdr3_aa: CASSPGVGPLHF; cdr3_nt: TGTGCCAGCTCACCGGGGGTAGGACCCCTCCACTTT
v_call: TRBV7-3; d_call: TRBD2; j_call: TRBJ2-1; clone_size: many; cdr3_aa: CASSLGSGGANEQFF; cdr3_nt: TGTGCCAGCAGCTTAGGGAGCGGGGGGGCGAATGAGCAGTTCTTC
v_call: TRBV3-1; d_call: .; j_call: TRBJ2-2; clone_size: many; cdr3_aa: CASSQAGTGELFF; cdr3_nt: TGTGCCAGCAGCCAGGCAGGGACAGGGGAGCTGTTTTTT
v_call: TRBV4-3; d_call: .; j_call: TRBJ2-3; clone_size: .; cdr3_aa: CASSQVAAGRSTDTQYF; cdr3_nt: TGCGCCAGCAGCCAAGTTGCCGCGGGGCGCAGCACAGATACGCAGTATTTT
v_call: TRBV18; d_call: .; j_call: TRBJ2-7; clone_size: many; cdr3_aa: CASSPDGTAYEQYF; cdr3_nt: TGTGCCAGCTCCCCGGACGGTACAGCCTACGAGCAGTACTTC
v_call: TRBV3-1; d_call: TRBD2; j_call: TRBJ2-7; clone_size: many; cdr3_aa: CASSPGLAGVSYEQYF; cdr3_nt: TGTGCCAGCAGCCCGGGACTAGCGGGGGTATCCTACGAGCAGTACTTC
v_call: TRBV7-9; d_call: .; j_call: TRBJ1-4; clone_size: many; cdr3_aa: CASSRGTVNEKLFF; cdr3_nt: TGTGCCAGCAGCCGAGGTACAGTTAATGAAAAACTGTTTTTT
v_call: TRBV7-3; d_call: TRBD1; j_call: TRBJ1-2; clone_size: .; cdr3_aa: CASSSWTGLGYGYTF; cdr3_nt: TGTGCCAGCAGCTCCTGGACAGGGCTTGGCTATGGCTACACCTTC
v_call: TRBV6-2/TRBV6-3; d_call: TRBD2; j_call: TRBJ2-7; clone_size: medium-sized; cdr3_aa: CASKLAASSYEQYF; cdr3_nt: TGTGCCAGCAAACTAGCGGCCAGCTCCTACGAGCAGTACTTC
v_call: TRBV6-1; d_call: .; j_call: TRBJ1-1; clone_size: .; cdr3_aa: CASTNQGDTEAFF; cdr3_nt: TGTGCCAGCACGAATCAGGGAGACACTGAAGCTTTCTTT
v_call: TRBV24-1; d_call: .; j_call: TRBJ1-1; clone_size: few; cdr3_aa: CATPSGAYFRTEAFF; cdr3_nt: TGTGCCACCCCCTCGGGGGCGTATTTTCGCACTGAAGCTTTCTTT
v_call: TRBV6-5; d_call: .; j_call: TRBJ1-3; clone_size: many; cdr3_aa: CASSYSGGSGNTIYF; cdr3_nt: TGTGCCAGCAGTTACTCGGGAGGGTCTGGAAACACCATATATTTT
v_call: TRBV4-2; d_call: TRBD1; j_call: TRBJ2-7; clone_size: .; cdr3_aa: CASSQGQGYYEQYF; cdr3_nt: TGTGCCAGCAGCCAGGGACAGGGTTACTACGAGCAGTACTTC
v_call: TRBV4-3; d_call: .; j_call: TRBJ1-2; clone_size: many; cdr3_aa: CASSQERAQGYTF; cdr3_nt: TGCGCCAGCAGCCAAGAAAGGGCCCAGGGCTACACCTTC
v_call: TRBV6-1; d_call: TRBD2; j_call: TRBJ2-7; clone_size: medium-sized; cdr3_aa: CASIKAGESYEQYF; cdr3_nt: TGTGCCAGCATTAAAGCGGGGGAATCCTACGAGCAGTACTTC
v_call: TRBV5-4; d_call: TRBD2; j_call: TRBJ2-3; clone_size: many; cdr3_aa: CASSFGSGTTTDTQYF; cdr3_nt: TGTGCCAGCAGCTTCGGTAGCGGGACCACCACAGATACGCAGTATTTT
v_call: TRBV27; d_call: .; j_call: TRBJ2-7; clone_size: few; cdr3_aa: CASSLLDRLGEQYF; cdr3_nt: TGTGCCAGCAGTTTATTGGATCGGTTGGGCGAGCAGTACTTC
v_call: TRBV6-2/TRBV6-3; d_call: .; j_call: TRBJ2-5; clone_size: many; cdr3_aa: CASRPEGLAKETQYF; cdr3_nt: TGTGCCAGCCGGCCTGAGGGATTGGCGAAGGAGACCCAGTACTTC
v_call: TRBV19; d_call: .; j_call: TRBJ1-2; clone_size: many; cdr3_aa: CASSRAASSNYGYTF; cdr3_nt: TGTGCCAGTTCTAGGGCCGCCTCATCTAACTATGGCTACACCTTC
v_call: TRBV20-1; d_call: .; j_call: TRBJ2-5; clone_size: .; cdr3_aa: CSAIASTIQETQYF; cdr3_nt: TGCAGTGCTATTGCCTCGACCATCCAAGAGACCCAGTACTTC
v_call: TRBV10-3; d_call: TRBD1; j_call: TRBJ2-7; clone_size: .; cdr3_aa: CAISASDRGAGEHYF; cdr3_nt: TGTGCCATCAGTGCCTCAGACAGGGGGGCCGGGGAGCATTACTTC
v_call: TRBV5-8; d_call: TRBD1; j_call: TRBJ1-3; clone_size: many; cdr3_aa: CASSRTGSGNTIYF; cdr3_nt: TGTGCCAGCAGCCGGACAGGGAGTGGAAACACCATATATTTT
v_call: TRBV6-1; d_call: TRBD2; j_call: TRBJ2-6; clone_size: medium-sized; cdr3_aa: CASSGGSRGAGANVLTF; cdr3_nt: TGTGCCAGCAGTGGAGGGTCCCGGGGGGCTGGGGCCAACGTCCTGACTTTC
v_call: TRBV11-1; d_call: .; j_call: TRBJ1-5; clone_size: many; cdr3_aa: CASSLDSAGTDQPQHF; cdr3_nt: TGTGCCAGCAGCTTAGATTCGGCCGGGACGGATCAGCCCCAGCATTTT
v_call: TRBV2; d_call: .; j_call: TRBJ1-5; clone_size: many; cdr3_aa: CASSERGYSNQPQHF; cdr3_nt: TGTGCCAGCAGTGAGCGGGGATATAGCAATCAGCCCCAGCATTTT
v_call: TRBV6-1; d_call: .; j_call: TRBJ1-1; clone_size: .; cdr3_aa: CASSEKWTANTEAFF; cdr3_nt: TGTGCCAGCAGTGAAAAGTGGACAGCGAACACTGAAGCTTTCTTT
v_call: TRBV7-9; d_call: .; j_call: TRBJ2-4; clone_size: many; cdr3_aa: CASSLQGMGNIQYF; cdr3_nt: TGTGCCAGCAGCTTACAGGGGATGGGGAACATTCAGTACTTC
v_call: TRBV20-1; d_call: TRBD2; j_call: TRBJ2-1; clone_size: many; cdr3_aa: CSARVPLAGGDEQFF; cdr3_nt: TGCAGTGCTAGAGTTCCTCTAGCGGGGGGCGATGAGCAGTTCTTC
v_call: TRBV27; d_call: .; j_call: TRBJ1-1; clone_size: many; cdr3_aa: CASSYDLNTEAFF; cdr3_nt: TGTGCCAGCAGTTATGACCTAAACACTGAAGCTTTCTTT
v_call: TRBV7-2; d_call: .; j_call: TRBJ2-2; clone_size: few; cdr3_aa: CASSLTRGGTGELFF; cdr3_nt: TGTGCCAGCAGCTTAACGCGGGGTGGAACCGGGGAGCTGTTTTTT
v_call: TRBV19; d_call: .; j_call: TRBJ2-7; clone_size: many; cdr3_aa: CASGVGSEQYF; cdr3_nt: TGTGCCAGTGGCGTTGGTTCCGAGCAGTACTTC
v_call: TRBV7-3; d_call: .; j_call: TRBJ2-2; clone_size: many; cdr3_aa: CASSRGGFTGELFF; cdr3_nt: TGTGCCAGCAGCCGCGGAGGGTTTACCGGGGAGCTGTTTTTT
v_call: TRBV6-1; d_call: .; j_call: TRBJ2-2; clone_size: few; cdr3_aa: CASKEYRGRGSGELFF; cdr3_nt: TGTGCCAGCAAAGAATATAGGGGCAGGGGCAGTGGGGAGCTGTTTTTT
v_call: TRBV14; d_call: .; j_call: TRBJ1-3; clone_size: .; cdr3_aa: CASSQDGIRNTIYF; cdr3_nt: TGTGCCAGCAGCCAAGATGGGATCAGAAACACCATATATTTT
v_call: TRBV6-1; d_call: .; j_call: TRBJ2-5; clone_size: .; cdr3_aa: CASSGRTQYF; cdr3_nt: TGTGCCAGCAGTGGGCGGACCCAGTACTTC
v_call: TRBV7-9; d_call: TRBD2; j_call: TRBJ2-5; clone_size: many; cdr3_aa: CASNPGLGQETQYF; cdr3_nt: TGTGCCAGCAACCCGGGACTAGGTCAAGAGACCCAGTACTTC
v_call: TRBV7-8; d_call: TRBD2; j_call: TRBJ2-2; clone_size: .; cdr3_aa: CASSWSGSGRTGELFF; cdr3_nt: TGTGCCAGCAGCTGGAGCGGGAGTGGGCGAACCGGGGAGCTGTTTTTT
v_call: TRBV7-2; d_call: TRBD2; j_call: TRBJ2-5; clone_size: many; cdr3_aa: CASSLKGLAGVLETQYF; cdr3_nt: TGTGCCAGCAGCCTGAAAGGACTAGCGGGGGTTCTAGAGACCCAGTACTTC
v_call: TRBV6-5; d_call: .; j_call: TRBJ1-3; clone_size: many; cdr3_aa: CASSYSSVGNTIYF; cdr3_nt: TGTGCCAGCAGTTACTCGAGTGTCGGAAACACCATATATTTT
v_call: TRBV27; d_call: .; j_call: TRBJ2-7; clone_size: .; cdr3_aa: CASSLRAFYEQYF; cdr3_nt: TGTGCCAGCAGTTTAAGAGCGTTCTACGAGCAGTACTTC
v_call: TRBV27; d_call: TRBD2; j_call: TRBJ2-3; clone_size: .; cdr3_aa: CASSLGVGLAGSTDTQYF; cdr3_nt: TGTGCCAGCAGTTTAGGTGTGGGACTAGCGGGGAGCACAGATACGCAGTATTTT
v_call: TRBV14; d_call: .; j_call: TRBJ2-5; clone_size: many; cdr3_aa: CASSKRAVQYF; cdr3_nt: TGTGCCAGCAGCAAAAGGGCGGTCCAGTACTTC
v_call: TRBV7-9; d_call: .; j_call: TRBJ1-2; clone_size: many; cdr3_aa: CASSLKGMGGYTF; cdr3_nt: TGTGCCAGCAGCTTAAAGGGGATGGGTGGCTACACCTTC
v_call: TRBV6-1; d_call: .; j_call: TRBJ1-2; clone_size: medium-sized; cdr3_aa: CASLDTTRYGYTF; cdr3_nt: TGTGCCAGCCTGGACACCACCCGCTATGGCTACACCTTC
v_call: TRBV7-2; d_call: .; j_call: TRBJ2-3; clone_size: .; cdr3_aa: CASSLAQNTDTQYF; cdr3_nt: TGTGCCAGCAGCTTAGCGCAGAACACAGATACGCAGTATTTT